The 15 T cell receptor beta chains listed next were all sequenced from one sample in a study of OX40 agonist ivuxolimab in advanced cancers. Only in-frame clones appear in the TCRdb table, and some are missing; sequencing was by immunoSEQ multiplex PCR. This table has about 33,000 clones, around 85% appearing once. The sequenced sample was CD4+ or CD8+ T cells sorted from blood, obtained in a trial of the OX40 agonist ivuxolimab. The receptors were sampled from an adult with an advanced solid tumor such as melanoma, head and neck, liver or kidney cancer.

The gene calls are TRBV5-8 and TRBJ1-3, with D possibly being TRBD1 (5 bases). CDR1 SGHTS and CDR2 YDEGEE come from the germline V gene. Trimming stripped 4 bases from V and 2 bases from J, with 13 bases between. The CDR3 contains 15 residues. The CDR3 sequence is CASSPTKGPGNTIYF. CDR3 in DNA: TGTGCCAGCAGCCCTACGAAGGGGCCTGGAAACACCATATATTTT.

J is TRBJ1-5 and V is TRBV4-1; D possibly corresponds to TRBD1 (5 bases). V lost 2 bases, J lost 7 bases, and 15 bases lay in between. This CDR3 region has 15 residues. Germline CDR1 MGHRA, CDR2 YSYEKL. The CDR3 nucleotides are TGCGCCAGCAGCCAATTGGGGGAGGTCGGGCAGCCCCAGCATTTT. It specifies CASSQLGEVGQPQHF.

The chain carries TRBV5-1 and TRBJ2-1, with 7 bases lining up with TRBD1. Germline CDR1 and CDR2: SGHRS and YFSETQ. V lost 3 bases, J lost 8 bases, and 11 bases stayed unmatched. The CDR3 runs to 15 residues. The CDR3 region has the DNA TGCGCCAGCAGCTGGACAGGATCCCTGGGCGATGAGCAGTTCTTC. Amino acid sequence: CASSWTGSLGDEQFF.

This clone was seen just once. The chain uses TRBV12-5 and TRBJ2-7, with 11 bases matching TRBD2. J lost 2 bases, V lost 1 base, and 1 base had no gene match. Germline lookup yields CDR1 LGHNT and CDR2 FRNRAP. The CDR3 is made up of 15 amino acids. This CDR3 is CASGLGLAGTYEQYF. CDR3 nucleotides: TGTGCTAGTGGTTTGGGACTAGCGGGGACCTACGAGCAGTACTTC.

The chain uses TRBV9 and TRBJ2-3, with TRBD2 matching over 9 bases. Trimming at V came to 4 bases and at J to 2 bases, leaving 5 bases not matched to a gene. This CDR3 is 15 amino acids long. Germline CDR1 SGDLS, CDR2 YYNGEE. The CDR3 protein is CASSRRGGITDTQYF. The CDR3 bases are TGTGCCAGCAGCCGGCGGGGGGGTATCACAGATACGCAGTATTTT.

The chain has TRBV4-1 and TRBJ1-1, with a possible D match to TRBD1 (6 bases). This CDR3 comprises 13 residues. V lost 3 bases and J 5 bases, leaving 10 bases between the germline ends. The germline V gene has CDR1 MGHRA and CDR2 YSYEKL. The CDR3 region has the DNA TGCGCCAGCAGCCATAACGGACAGACTGAAGCTTTCTTT. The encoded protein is CASSHNGQTEAFF.

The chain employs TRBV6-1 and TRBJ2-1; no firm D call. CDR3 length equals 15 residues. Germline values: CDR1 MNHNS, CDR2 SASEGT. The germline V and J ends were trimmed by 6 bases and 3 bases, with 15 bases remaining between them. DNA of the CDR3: TGTGCCAGCAGGGCCAATGCCTTGGTCTACAATGAGCAGTTCTTC. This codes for CASRANALVYNEQFF.

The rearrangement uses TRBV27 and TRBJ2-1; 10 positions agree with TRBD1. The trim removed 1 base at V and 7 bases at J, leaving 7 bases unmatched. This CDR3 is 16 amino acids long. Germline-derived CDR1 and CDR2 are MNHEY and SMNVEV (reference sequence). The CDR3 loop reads CASSLWDRGYWNEQFF. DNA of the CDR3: TGTGCCAGCAGTTTATGGGACAGGGGATATTGGAATGAGCAGTTCTTC.

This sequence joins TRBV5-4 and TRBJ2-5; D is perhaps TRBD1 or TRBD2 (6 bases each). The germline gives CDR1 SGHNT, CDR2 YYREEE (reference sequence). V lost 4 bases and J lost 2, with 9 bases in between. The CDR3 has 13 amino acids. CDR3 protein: CASSQGTQETQYF. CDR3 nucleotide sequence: TGTGCCAGCAGCCAGGGGACTCAAGAGACCCAGTACTTC.

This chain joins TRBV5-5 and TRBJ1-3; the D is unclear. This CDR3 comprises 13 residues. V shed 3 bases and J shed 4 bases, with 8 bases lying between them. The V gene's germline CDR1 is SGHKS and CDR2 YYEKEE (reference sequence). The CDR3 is CASSWNSGNTIYF. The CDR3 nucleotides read TGTGCCAGCAGCTGGAACTCCGGAAACACCATATATTTT.

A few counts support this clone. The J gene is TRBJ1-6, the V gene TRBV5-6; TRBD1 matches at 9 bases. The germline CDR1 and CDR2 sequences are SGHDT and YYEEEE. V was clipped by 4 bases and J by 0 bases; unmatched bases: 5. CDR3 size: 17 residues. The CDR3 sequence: CASSPGQGSSYNSPLHF. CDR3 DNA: TGTGCCAGCAGCCCGGGACAGGGAAGCTCCTATAATTCACCCCTCCACTTT.

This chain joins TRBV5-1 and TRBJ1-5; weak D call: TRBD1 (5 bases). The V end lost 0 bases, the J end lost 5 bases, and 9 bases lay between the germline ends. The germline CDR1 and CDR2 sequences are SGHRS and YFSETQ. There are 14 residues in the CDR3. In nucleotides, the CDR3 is TGCGCCAGCAGCTTGGACGGGGCCTATCAGCCCCAGCATTTT. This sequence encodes CASSLDGAYQPQHF. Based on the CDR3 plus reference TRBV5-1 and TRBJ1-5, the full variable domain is KAGVTQTPRYLIKTRGQQVTLSCSPISGHRSVSWYQQTPGQGLQFLFEYFSETQRNKGNFPGRFSGRQFSNSRSEMNVSTLELGDSALYLCASSLDGAYQPQHFGDGTRLSIL.

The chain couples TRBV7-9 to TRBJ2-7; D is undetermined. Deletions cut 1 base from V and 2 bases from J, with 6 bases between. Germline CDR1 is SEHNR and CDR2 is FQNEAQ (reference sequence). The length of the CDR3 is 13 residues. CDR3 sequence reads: CASSLVAAYEQYF. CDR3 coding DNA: TGTGCCAGCAGCTTAGTGGCAGCCTACGAGCAGTACTTC.

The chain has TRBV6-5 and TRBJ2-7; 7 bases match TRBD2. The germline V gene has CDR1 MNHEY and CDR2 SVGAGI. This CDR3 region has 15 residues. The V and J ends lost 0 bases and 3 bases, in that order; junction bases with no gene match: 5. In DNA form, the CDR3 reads TGTGCCAGCAGTTACTCGCAGGGAGGGTACTACGAGCAGTACTTC. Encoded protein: CASSYSQGGYYEQYF.

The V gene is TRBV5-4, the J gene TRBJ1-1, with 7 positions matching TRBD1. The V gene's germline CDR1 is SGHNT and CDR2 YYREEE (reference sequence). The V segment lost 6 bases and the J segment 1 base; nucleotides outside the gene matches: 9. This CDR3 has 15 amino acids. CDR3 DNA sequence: TGTGCCAGCACCACCTACCCAGGGGGGAACACTGAAGCTTTCTTT. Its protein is CASTTYPGGNTEAFF. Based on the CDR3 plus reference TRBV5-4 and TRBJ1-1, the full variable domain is ETGVTQSPTHLIKTRGQQVTLRCSSQSGHNTVSWYQQALGQGPQFIFQYYREEENGRGNFPPRFSGLQFPNYSSELNVNALELDDSALYLCASTTYPGGNTEAFFGQGTRLTVV.